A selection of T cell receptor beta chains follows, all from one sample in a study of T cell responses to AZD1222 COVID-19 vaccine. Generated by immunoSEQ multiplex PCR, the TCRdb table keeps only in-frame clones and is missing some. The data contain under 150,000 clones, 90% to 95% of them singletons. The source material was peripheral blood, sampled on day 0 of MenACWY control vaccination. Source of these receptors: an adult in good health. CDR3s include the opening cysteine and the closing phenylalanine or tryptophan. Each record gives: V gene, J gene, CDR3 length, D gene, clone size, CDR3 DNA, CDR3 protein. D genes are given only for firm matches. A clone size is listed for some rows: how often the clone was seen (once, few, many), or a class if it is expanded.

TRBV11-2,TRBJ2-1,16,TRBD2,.,TGTGCCAGCAGCTTACGCGGGACTATCTCCTACAATGAGCAGTTCTTC,CASSLRGTISYNEQFF
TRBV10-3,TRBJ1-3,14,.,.,TGTGCCATCAGTGAGGGAGACTCTGGAAACACCATATATTTT,CAISEGDSGNTIYF
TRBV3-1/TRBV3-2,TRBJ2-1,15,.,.,TGTGCCAGCAGCCTGCGGACAGGGAGGGGCGATGAGCAGTTCTTC,CASSLRTGRGDEQFF
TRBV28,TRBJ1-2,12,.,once,TGTGCCAGCAATGGGGGGCCTATTGGCTACACCTTC,CASNGGPIGYTF
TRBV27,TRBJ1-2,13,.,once,TGTGCCAGCAGTTTCGGGCAGGGTAGCGGCTACACCTTC,CASSFGQGSGYTF
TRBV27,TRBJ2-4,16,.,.,TGTGCCAGCAGTTTATCGGGAACACTAGCCAAAAACATTCAGTACTTC,CASSLSGTLAKNIQYF
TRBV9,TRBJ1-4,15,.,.,TGTGCCAGCAGCGTAGAGGGGGGCACTAATGAAAAACTGTTTTTT,CASSVEGGTNEKLFF
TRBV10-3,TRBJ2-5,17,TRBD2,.,TGTGCCATCAGTGGTGGTCTAGCGGGGGGTAATAAAGAGACCCAGTACTTC,CAISGGLAGGNKETQYF
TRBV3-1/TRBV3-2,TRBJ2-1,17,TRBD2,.,TGTGCCAGCCAAAGGGCCGCAAGCGGGGAGACCTACAATGAGCAGTTCTTC,CASQRAASGETYNEQFF
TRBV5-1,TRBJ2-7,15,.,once,TGCGCCAGCAGCTCGGCGGGACACCCGGGGAACGAGCAGTACTTC,CASSSAGHPGNEQYF
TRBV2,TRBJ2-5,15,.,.,TGTGCCAGCAGTGACTTGGCGGGGCGGGGTGAGACCCAGTACTTC,CASSDLAGRGETQYF
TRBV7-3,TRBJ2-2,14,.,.,TGTGCCAGCAGACCTCAGATGAACACCGGGGAGCTGTTTTTT,CASRPQMNTGELFF
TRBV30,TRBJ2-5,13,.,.,TGTGCCTGGAGTTCTGACCAAAGGGAGACCCAGTACTTC,CAWSSDQRETQYF